The 29 T cell receptor beta chains listed next were all sequenced from one sample in a study of blood T cell repertoires in COVID-19 (TCRdb year 2020). Libraries were made using the immunoSEQ multiplex PCR assay. The clones in this table, taken by TCRdb from immuneACCESS, are in-frame only. Not every clone is retained; where verified, under half of the shortfall comes from an unresolved V gene, and the cause of the rest is unknown. For this sample the table gives some 150,000 clones, of which around 81% were detected only once. The ten largest make up approximately 9.1% of the sample. The sample comprised peripheral blood. The source is a woman aged 55-69 years with active or convalescent COVID-19.

This CDR3 is CATSAVNEQFF. The CDR3, as DNA: TGTGCCACCAGTGCGGTCAATGAGCAGTTCTTC. This chain connects TRBV24-1 to TRBJ2-1; unclear D gene. V lost 5 bases to trimming and J lost 6 bases, with 4 bases between them. The CDR3 totals 11 residues. The germline V gene has CDR1 KGHDR and CDR2 SFDVKD.

V usage is TRBV2 and J usage is TRBJ2-1, with TRBD2 as a possible D gene (5 bases). In germline, CDR1 is SNHLY, CDR2 FYNNEI. The CDR3 contains 15 residues. With 0 bases removed from V and 0 bases from J, the gap between germline ends came to 6 bases. The CDR3 spells CASSEAGASYNEQFF. CDR3 nucleotide sequence: TGTGCCAGCAGTGAAGCGGGAGCCTCCTACAATGAGCAGTTCTTC.

The chain uses TRBV11-2 and TRBJ2-3; D may be TRBD2 (6 bases). The CDR3 has 14 amino acids. V lost 0 bases and J 6 bases, leaving 10 bases between the germline ends. Germline lookup yields CDR1 SGHAT and CDR2 FQNNGV. The CDR3 protein is CASSLDRLADTQYF. For the CDR3, the DNA is TGTGCCAGCAGCTTAGATAGGCTAGCGGATACGCAGTATTTT.

This clone was seen only a few times. The rearrangement joins TRBV4-1 to TRBJ1-4; 10 nucleotides align to TRBD1. CDR1 and CDR2 from the germline V gene are MGHRA and YSYEKL. The CDR3 has 18 amino acids. With V trimmed by 1 base and J by 0 bases, 5 bases remained unmatched. Here the CDR3 DNA reads TGCGCCAGCAGCCAAGGGCGACAGGGGGCAGCAACTAATGAAAAACTGTTTTTT. Its translation is CASSQGRQGAATNEKLFF.

This clone was observed a single time. J is TRBJ1-3 and V is TRBV11-2; D is ambiguous. V was clipped by 2 bases and J by 0 bases, with 11 bases between them. The germline gives CDR1 SGHAT, CDR2 FQNNGV. This CDR3 is built from 16 residues. In DNA, the CDR3 is TGTGCCAGCAGCTTATTCAGCGGGTACTCTGGAAACACCATATATTTT. This encodes CASSLFSGYSGNTIYF.

V usage is TRBV5-1 and J usage is TRBJ2-7; 7 bases are a match to TRBD1. The V segment lost 4 bases and the J segment 3 bases; nucleotides outside the gene matches: 7. The CDR3 extends over 14 amino acids. Germline V gene data show CDR1 as SGHRS and CDR2 as YFSETQ. DNA for the CDR3: TGCGCCAGCAGCCCCGGGGACAGTTTCTACGAGCAGTACGTC. Its translation: CASSPGDSFYEQYV.

The chain is built from TRBV5-1 and TRBJ1-1; TRBD1 matches at 8 bases. The CDR3 has 14 residues. The V gene's germline CDR1 is SGHRS and CDR2 YFSETQ. The V segment lost 4 bases and the J segment 4 bases; nucleotides outside the gene matches: 6. CDR3 residues: CASSVYDRGTEAFF. The CDR3 DNA follows: TGCGCCAGCAGCGTCTACGACAGGGGCACTGAAGCTTTCTTT.

This rearrangement joins TRBV5-1 to TRBJ2-5; TRBD2 aligns across 15 bases. V lost 7 bases to trimming and J lost 8 bases; unmatched junction nucleotides: 9. The CDR3 has 15 residues. The germline CDR1 and CDR2 sequences are SGHRS and YFSETQ. This chain's CDR3 is CASWAGTSGGPTQYF. The CDR3 region has the DNA TGCGCCAGCTGGGCTGGGACTAGCGGGGGGCCAACCCAGTACTTC.

The J gene is TRBJ2-3, the V gene TRBV6-5; TRBD1 might be the D (6 bases). V lost 6 bases, J lost 2 bases, and 15 bases lay in between. This CDR3 contains 15 residues. Looked up from germline, CDR1 is MNHEY and CDR2 is SVGAGI. Written as DNA, the CDR3 is TGTGCCAGCAGCACCGTGGGGGCCCCCACAGATACGCAGTATTTT. Protein: CASSTVGAPTDTQYF.

Notes on this clone: This same CDR3 is encoded by further DNA sequences in the sample. V gene TRBV18 combines with J gene TRBJ1-2; 9 nucleotides match TRBD1. Germline V CDR1 and CDR2: KGHSH, LQKENI. The ends lost 5 bases at V and 4 bases at J; junction bases unmatched: 5. The CDR3 sequence is 14 residues long. The CDR3 sequence: CASSLQGAAYGYTF. Here the CDR3 DNA reads TGTGCCAGCTCATTACAGGGGGCGGCCTATGGCTACACCTTC.

The chain links TRBV5-1 to TRBJ2-1, with 15 bases identical to TRBD2. V gave up 1 base and J gave up 9 bases; unmatched junction bases: 8. This CDR3 region has 17 residues. CDR1 is SGHRS, CDR2 YFSETQ, per germline. The CDR3, as DNA: TGCGCCAGCAGCTTGTCGGGACTAGCGGGGGGAATTAGTGAGCAGTTCTTC. Protein product: CASSLSGLAGGISEQFF.

This clone was seen only once. The CDR3 nucleotides read TGTGCCAGCAGCCAAGGGCAGAATAATTCACCCCTCCACTTT. Translating it yields CASSQGQNNSPLHF. The rearrangement uses TRBV14 and TRBJ1-6; D unresolved. Germline CDR1 reads SGHDN; CDR2 reads FVKESK. This CDR3 spans 14 amino acids. V was pared by 1 base and J by 5 bases, with 6 bases between. The variable domain in full, completed from reference TRBV14 and TRBJ1-6, reads EAGVTQFPSHSVIEKGQTVTLRCDPISGHDNLYWYRRVMGKEIKFLLHFVKESKQDESGMPNNRFLAERTGGTYSTLKVQPAELEDSGVYFCASSQGQNNSPLHFGNGTRLTVT.

The rearrangement uses TRBV5-1 and TRBJ1-2; possible D gene TRBD1, 6 bases. Germline V gene sequence: CDR1 SGHRS, CDR2 YFSETQ. The germline V and J ends were trimmed by 4 bases and 0 bases, with 13 bases remaining between them. This CDR3 contains 15 residues. CDR3 residues: CASSLTGISNYGYTF. CDR3 bases: TGCGCCAGCAGCCTAACAGGGATCTCTAACTATGGCTACACCTTC.

The rearrangement links TRBV7-9 to TRBJ1-2; a weak D match, TRBD1 (5 bases). The germline V gene encodes CDR1 SEHNR and CDR2 FQNEAQ (reference sequence). This CDR3 comprises 15 residues. V lost 3 bases and J lost 0, with 11 bases in between. The CDR3 is CASSFGGDANYGYTF. CDR3 bases: TGTGCCAGCAGCTTCGGGGGTGACGCTAACTATGGCTACACCTTC.

This clone was detected a few times. The V call is TRBV10-1, the J call TRBJ1-5, with 8 bases that match TRBD1. The germline V gene encodes CDR1 WNHNN and CDR2 SYGVQD (reference sequence). Unmatched junction bases numbered 5, after V lost 7 bases and J lost 6 bases. This CDR3 spans 13 amino acids. This CDR3 is CASKGQGRQPQHF. CDR3 bases: TGCGCCAGCAAAGGACAGGGCCGTCAGCCCCAGCATTTT.

The V call is TRBV5-5, the J call TRBJ2-2; possible D gene TRBD1, 5 bases. Germline values: CDR1 SGHKS, CDR2 YYEKEE (reference sequence). CDR3 length: 14 residues. V lost 0 bases, J lost 5 bases, and 8 bases lay in between. The chain's CDR3 is CASSLATVTGELFF. DNA for the CDR3: TGTGCCAGCAGCTTGGCGACAGTTACCGGGGAGCTGTTTTTT.

This clone was observed a handful of times. V usage is TRBV3-1 (or the pseudogene TRBV3-2) and J usage is TRBJ2-1, with 9 bases lining up with TRBD1. J was trimmed by 7 bases and V by 0 bases; bases with no gene match: 4. The CDR3 consists of 15 residues. Germline CDR1 is LGHDT and CDR2 is YNNKEL (reference sequence). This CDR3 reads CASSQEQGAWNEQFF. In nucleotides, the CDR3 is TGTGCCAGCAGCCAAGAACAGGGGGCTTGGAATGAGCAGTTCTTC.

The chain's CDR3 is CASSIRETKDRNIQYF. In DNA, the CDR3 is TGTGCCAGTAGTATCCGGGAGACAAAGGATAGGAACATTCAGTACTTC. The V call is TRBV19, the J call TRBJ2-4; D perhaps matches TRBD2 (6 bases). The CDR3 has 16 residues. The V end was cut by 3 bases, the J end by 7 bases, with 19 bases between. Germline loops: CDR1 LNHDA, CDR2 SQIVND (reference sequence).

V usage is TRBV12-3 or TRBV12-4 and J usage is TRBJ2-2; D call uncertain. Deletions cut 2 bases from V and 7 bases from J, with 8 bases between. The CDR3 covers 13 residues. CDR3 in amino acids: CASSLNFGGELFF. For the CDR3, the DNA is TGTGCCAGCAGTTTAAATTTCGGCGGGGAGCTGTTTTTT.

This chain uses TRBV21-1 with TRBJ2-1; the D segment call TRBD2 is taken from the table without a DNA check. TRBV21-1 corresponds to a pseudogene. The length of the CDR3 is 18 residues. CDR3 region: CASSKGGYRLAHHNEQFF. The CDR3 DNA is TGTGCCAGCAGCAAAGGCGGGTATCGGCTAGCGCATCACAATGAGCAGTTCTTC.

The chain is built from TRBV28 and TRBJ2-4; 8 bases agree with TRBD1. In germline, CDR1 is MDHEN, CDR2 SYDVKM. Trimming removed 4 bases from V and 0 bases from J; junction bases left unmatched: 5. The CDR3 contains 16 residues. The CDR3 sequence: CASSSSGQAAKNIQYF. The DNA for the CDR3 is TGTGCCAGCAGTTCCTCGGGACAGGCAGCCAAAAACATTCAGTACTTC.

The chain combines TRBV4-1 with TRBJ1-2; TRBD1 is a possible D gene (5 bases). CDR1 MGHRA and CDR2 YSYEKL come from the germline V gene. The length of the CDR3 is 12 residues. Trimming took 6 bases from V and 3 from J, leaving 8 bases between them. CDR3 loop: CASSQGYYGYTF. For the CDR3, the DNA is TGCGCCAGCAGTCAGGGTTACTATGGCTACACCTTC.

This clone was detected once. The chain uses TRBV18 and TRBJ1-2; TRBD1 aligns across 8 bases. The CDR3 length is 13 residues. V dropped 3 bases and J dropped 8; count of bases not matched to a gene: 5. Germline CDR1 reads KGHSH; CDR2 reads LQKENI. The CDR3 spells CASSPNRGTGYTF. CDR3 nucleotides: TGTGCCAGCTCACCCAACAGGGGGACGGGCTACACCTTC.

The count of this clone is one. V gene TRBV28 combines with J gene TRBJ2-5, with D tentatively TRBD1 (5 bases). Germline V gene lookup returns CDR1 MDHEN and CDR2 SYDVKM. The V gene lost 6 bases and the J gene lost 7 bases, with 21 bases spanning the gap. The CDR3 totals 15 residues. The CDR3 DNA reads as TGTGCCAGCAGCCCTTATCCCCAGGGTATGGGGACCCAGTACTTC. Residues: CASSPYPQGMGTQYF.

The rearrangement joins TRBV28 to TRBJ1-6; 7 bases match TRBD1. The germline gives CDR1 MDHEN, CDR2 SYDVKM. CDR3 length: 15 residues. After removal of 6 bases from V and 5 bases from J, the junction contained 7 bases not matched to a gene. CDR3 bases: TGTGCCAGCAGCTATACCGGGACAGATAATTCACCCCTCCACTTT. Amino acid sequence: CASSYTGTDNSPLHF.

The chain links TRBV6-1 to TRBJ1-6, with D perhaps TRBD1 (5 bases). The CDR3 runs to 14 residues. V was shortened by 6 bases and J by 7 bases, with 13 bases between the two germline ends. Germline assignment: CDR1 MNHNS and CDR2 SASEGT. The CDR3 is CASRSGTENSPLHF. The CDR3 DNA follows: TGTGCCAGCAGGTCCGGGACTGAAAATTCACCCCTCCACTTT.

The V and J genes are TRBV27 and TRBJ2-2; 7 bases agree with TRBD2. The germline V gene encodes CDR1 MNHEY and CDR2 SMNVEV (reference sequence). This CDR3 has 14 residues. The V and J ends lost 2 bases and 3 bases, in that order; junction bases with no gene match: 0. Here the CDR3 reads CASSLAGDTGELFF. For the CDR3, the DNA is TGTGCCAGCAGTTTAGCGGGAGACACCGGGGAGCTGTTTTTT.

This clone was picked up one time. This chain's CDR3 is CASSLGQGAGEQYF. The CDR3 DNA follows: TGTGCCAGCAGCTTGGGACAGGGGGCAGGCGAGCAGTACTTC. The chain uses TRBV11-2 and TRBJ2-7; TRBD1 matches 12 bases. The CDR3 sequence is 14 residues long. CDR1 SGHAT and CDR2 FQNNGV come from the germline V gene. Trimming took 3 bases from V and 6 from J; bases not matched to a gene: 3.

The chain links TRBV11-2 to TRBJ2-2, with D perhaps matching TRBD1 (6 bases). The CDR3 runs 13 residues. CDR1 and CDR2 (germline): SGHAT, FQNNGV. Trimming removed 3 bases at V and 6 bases at J, with 8 bases between. The CDR3 DNA sequence: TGTGCCAGCAGCTTGGGACAAGCCGGGGAGCTGTTTTTT. This codes for CASSLGQAGELFF.